This T cell receptor (beta chain) was recovered during a study of cytomegalovirus exposure and HLA in healthy donors. The study's findings and limits: The Asian-associated ancestry cluster reportedly had fewer N-insertions than the approximately 650-donor mean in a later analysis. In a later analysis, DRB1 alleles had the most associated TCRs; HLA-C alleles the fewest.

As regards this clone: As yet, its antigen is unknown.

The donors gave bone marrow, and they were healthy. Germline V CDR1 and CDR2: GTSNPN, SVGIG (reference sequence). J gave up 4 bases and V 4 bases, and 4 bases lay outside the gene matches. There are 13 residues in the CDR3. Primers: 60 Vbeta forward and 13 Jbeta reverse. Authors' data handling: It was a later analysis that counted roughly 80 million unique TCR beta chains, of which 8.5 million to 12 million were shared. The method was immunoSEQ multiplex PCR; TCRdb's version includes in-frame clones alone and lacks a portion of them. The DNA gave D and trimming, while V, J and clone size come from that table. Counted here are about 130,000 clones, 74% occurring once; the ten biggest clones make up 5.8%.

The chain employs TRBV30 and TRBJ1-2; 9 bases fit TRBD1. Sequencing was carried out using PBMCs. The receptor's source is a woman between 50 and 59 years old in good health and CMV-seropositive. The CDR3 spells CAWKRDRAYGYTF. The CDR3 nucleotides read TGTGCCTGGAAGAGGGACAGGGCCTATGGCTACACCTTC.